This T cell receptor beta chain emerged from a study of early T cells in non-severe SARS-CoV-2 infection. Study as a whole: Sequencing used unsorted whole-blood bulk RNA, so chains lack pairing. Study outcomes and limitations: VDJdb-based matching was biased toward anti-spike CD8 responses and missed private and CD4 specificities.

The germline V gene has CDR1 KGHDR and CDR2 SFDVKD. This CDR3 is 14 amino acids long. V was shortened by 7 bases and J by 1 base, with 12 bases between the two germline ends. In this sample, this clonotype turned up a few times. Its antigen is unidentified. Individual cDNA molecules each received unique molecular identifiers attached to them. One entry per CDR3 protein results from TCRdb running MiXCR on the 5' RACE reads. The sample holds roughly 81,000 distinct CDR3 sequences; about an eighth are singletons and the top ten take over 2.5%. The sequencing sample was made of whole blood. The V and J genes are TRBV24-1 and TRBJ1-1; tentative D call: TRBD1 (6 bases). The clonotype was recovered from an adult who was a healthcare worker with PCR-confirmed SARS-CoV-2 infection or an uninfected control (not recorded which). In DNA, the CDR3 is TGTGCCACCAGGACTCCAGGGGAGAACACTGAAGCTTTCTTT. Amino acids: CATRTPGENTEAFF.